This TCR beta chain was recovered during a study of CD8 T cells in ankylosing spondylitis. About this clonotype itself: Its target is not known.

It was by quantitative 5'-RACE with molecular barcodes that TCR beta libraries were made. TCRdb fed the 5' RACE reads into MiXCR, producing one record per CDR3 protein. The data contain some 450,000 distinct CDR3 sequences, 17% of them singletons. There are 14 residues in the CDR3. V was pared by 4 bases and J by 8 bases, with 14 bases between. Germline loops: CDR1 MNHNS, CDR2 SASEGT. The study, taken as a whole, reports: In ankylosing spondylitis blood, a motif of roughly eight highly homologous TCR beta variants appeared characteristic. Disease-linked clones bore a CD8+ phenotype, appearing relatively rarely in peripheral blood. Earlier literature documents some of the motif variants in reactive arthritis synovial fluid and blood. Disease-linked clones were reportedly significantly enriched in matched ankylosing spondylitis synovial fluid.

This receptor was obtained from a male donor with ankylosing spondylitis. The chain combines TRBV6-1 with TRBJ1-4, with D uncertain. Specimen: blood, either unsorted or a sorted T cell fraction (not recorded which). CDR3 region: CASSGTTWREKLFF. Written as DNA, the CDR3 is TGTGCCAGCAGTGGGACGACTTGGAGGGAAAAACTGTTTTTT.